This TCR beta chain was profiled in a study of cytomegalovirus exposure and HLA in healthy donors. PCR amplification relied on 60 Vbeta primers (plus 13 Jbeta primers). Sequencing was performed with immunoSEQ multiplex PCR; in TCRdb, only in-frame clones are kept and a portion is missing. The listing contains about 130,000 clones. This CDR3 region has 16 residues. The trim removed 2 bases at V and 1 base at J, leaving 6 bases unmatched. Germline lookup yields CDR1 LGHNA and CDR2 YSLEER. Sequencing used PBMCs. The chain joins TRBV4-3 to TRBJ2-3; TRBD2 aligns across 7 bases. The source of this sequence is a woman aged 40 to 50 in good health and CMV-seronegative. DNA for the CDR3: TGCGCCAGCAGCCAACAATCTAGCGGAGGCACAGATACGCAGTATTTT. It codes for CASSQQSSGGTDTQYF.